This T cell receptor beta chain was captured by sequencing in a study of blood T cell repertoires in COVID-19. Assay used: immunoSEQ multiplex PCR; TCRdb lists only in-frame clones, some missing. The repertoire has 150,000 to 250,000 clones, approximately 85% of them found once; the top ten carry around 11%. Trimming removed 2 bases from V and 3 bases from J, with 15 bases in between. Looked up from germline, CDR1 is SGHNT and CDR2 is YYREEE (reference sequence). The CDR3 consists of 16 residues. The chain recombines TRBV5-4 with TRBJ2-1, with D possibly matching TRBD1 (6 bases). This receptor was taken from a man in his forties who had recovered from COVID-19. The sequenced sample was PBMCs or T cells enriched from blood (not recorded which). CDR3 in amino acids: CASSLNQGTHYNEQFF. CDR3 coding DNA: TGTGCCAGCAGCTTAAACCAGGGGACGCACTACAATGAGCAGTTCTTC.